The 15 T cell receptor beta chains presented below share a single source sample, sequenced in a study of T cells in Graves' hyperthyroidism and ophthalmopathy. Authors of the study amplified TCR beta CDR3 regions from RNA transcripts. First-round RT-PCR of the TCR CDR3 relied on the HTBI primer set. Using its own MiXCR run on the multiplex PCR reads, TCRdb lists one record per CDR3 protein. Among some 490,000 distinct CDR3 sequences listed, about 22% were seen once. Source material: blood. The receptors derive from a woman in her 70s with Graves' ophthalmopathy.

In its sample, this clonotype was seen a few times. The V and J genes are TRBV29-1 and TRBJ1-1; D perhaps matches TRBD1 (5 bases). V shed 4 bases and J shed 0 bases, with 12 bases lying between them. The CDR3 is 14 residues long. The germline CDR1 and CDR2 sequences are SQVTM and ANQGSEA. The DNA for the CDR3 is TGCAGCGTTGGCGAGGGGTTAATGAACACTGAAGCTTTCTTT. Translating gives CSVGEGLMNTEAFF. Variable domain in full (rest from reference TRBV29-1 and TRBJ1-1): SAVISQKPSRDICQRGTSLTIQCQVDSQVTMMFWYRQQPGQSLTLIATANQGSEATYESGFVIDKFPISRPNLTFSTLTVSNMSPEDSSIYLCSVGEGLMNTEAFFGQGTRLTVV.

As concerns this clonotype: Since a much larger clone is just one base distant, this may be a read error. V is TRBV6-1 and J is TRBJ2-7; 7 positions agree with TRBD1. The V and J ends lost 5 bases and 3 bases, in that order; junction bases with no gene match: 4. The CDR3 loop spans 13 amino acids. CDR1 and CDR2 from the germline V gene are MNHNS and SASEGT. The CDR3 loop reads CASSLDRYYEQYF. The CDR3, as DNA: TGTGCCAGCAGTCTGGACAGGTACTACGAGCAGTACTTC.

Only a few counts were recorded for this clonotype. The CDR3 DNA reads TGTGCCAGCAGTTTCTGGGGGGGTTCTGGGGAGCTGTTTTTT. Translated: CASSFWGGSGELFF. The gene calls are TRBV28 and TRBJ2-2; 7 positions match TRBD2. The V gene's germline CDR1 is MDHEN and CDR2 SYDVKM. The CDR3 extends over 14 amino acids. The junction had 6 bases not matched to a gene; V was cut back by 3 bases and J by 8 bases.

This clonotype was detected a few times. The chain has TRBV6-1 and TRBJ2-1; D is ambiguous. Trimming removed 6 bases at V and 6 bases at J, with 12 bases between. There are 13 residues in the CDR3. Germline CDR1 is MNHNS and CDR2 is SASEGT. The CDR3 is CASRLPVRNEQFF. CDR3 sequence (DNA): TGTGCCAGCAGGCTCCCCGTTCGCAATGAGCAGTTCTTC.

The rearrangement uses TRBV28 and TRBJ2-2; D is uncertain. The germline gives CDR1 MDHEN, CDR2 SYDVKM. CDR3 size: 13 residues. V was shortened by 7 bases and J by 6 bases, with 12 bases between the two germline ends. CDR3 amino acids: CASTLSVPGELFF. CDR3 nucleotide sequence: TGTGCCAGCACATTGTCCGTCCCCGGGGAGCTGTTTTTT.

The sample holds many counts of this clonotype. CDR3 DNA sequence: TGTGCCACCAGTGGGAGGACAGGGGTTCACTACGAGCAGTACTTC. Protein sequence: CATSGRTGVHYEQYF. The rearrangement uses TRBV24-1 and TRBJ2-7; 9 bases are shared with TRBD1. The germline gives CDR1 KGHDR, CDR2 SFDVKD. J gave up 3 bases and V 5 bases, and 7 bases lay outside the gene matches. The CDR3 covers 15 residues.

DNA of the CDR3: TGTGCCAGCAGCTACCCAGAAATATATGGCTACACCTTC. This sequence encodes CASSYPEIYGYTF. The V and J genes are TRBV7-9 and TRBJ1-2; D is unresolved. Per the germline V gene, CDR1 is SEHNR and CDR2 is FQNEAQ (reference sequence). CDR3 length equals 13 residues. V was pared by 4 bases and J by 5 bases, with 11 bases between.

This clonotype was seen a handful of times. The rearrangement joins TRBV7-2 to TRBJ2-5, with 9 bases matching TRBD2. Germline CDR1 SGHTA, CDR2 FQGNSA. V shed 7 bases and J 4 bases; nucleotides not matched to a gene: 10. This CDR3 spans 15 amino acids. The CDR3 DNA is TGTGCCAGCACAACCATACTAGCGGGCAGAGAGACCCAGTACTTC. Protein product: CASTTILAGRETQYF.

Regarding this clonotype: This may stem from a read error, because a much larger clone lies one nucleotide away. The CDR3 sequence: CASSLVVGSAPDTQYF. CDR3 sequence (DNA): TGTGCCAGCAGCTTAGTGGTGGGGTCCGCCCCAGATACGCAGTATTTT. The rearrangement links TRBV7-2 to TRBJ2-3; D call uncertain. The CDR3 has 16 amino acids. From germline, CDR1 is SGHTA and CDR2 FQGNSA. With 1 base removed from V and 4 bases from J, the gap between germline ends came to 15 bases.

To note about this clonotype: A much larger clonotype is one base distant, so this may be a read error. The genes are TRBV20-1 and TRBJ2-7, with D perhaps TRBD2 (5 bases). Between the trimmed V and J ends, which lost 6 bases and 7 bases, there was a span of 16 bases. The CDR3 extends over 12 amino acids. Per the germline V gene, CDR1 is DFQATT and CDR2 is SNEGSKA (reference sequence). CDR3 sequence reads: CSAEGTYNEQYF. CDR3 sequence (DNA): TGCAGTGCCGAGGGAACCTACAATGAGCAGTACTTC.

This clonotype came up many times. CDR3 sequence (DNA): TGTGCCAGCAGTTTCGTGGACTCCACTGAAGCTTTCTTT. The encoded protein is CASSFVDSTEAFF. This chain connects TRBV12-3 or TRBV12-4 to TRBJ1-1; D is ambiguous. This CDR3 has 13 amino acids. Trimming took 3 bases from V and 4 from J, leaving 9 bases between them.

The sample holds many counts of this clonotype. The genes are TRBV2 and TRBJ2-1, with D possibly matching TRBD2 (6 bases). This CDR3 contains 15 residues. From germline, CDR1 is SNHLY and CDR2 FYNNEI. V lost 6 bases to trimming and J lost 5 bases, with 17 bases between them. The CDR3 bases are TGTGCCAGCAGGGAACTAACGGGGGTAAACAATGAGCAGTTCTTC. Its translation: CASRELTGVNNEQFF.

The chain links TRBV27 to TRBJ2-5; the D is unclear. Germline V gene data show CDR1 as MNHEY and CDR2 as SMNVEV (reference sequence). Between the trimmed V and J ends, which lost 4 bases and 4 bases, there was a span of 16 bases. The CDR3 extends over 15 amino acids. CDR3 DNA sequence: TGTGCCAGCAGTTCCCCCGGCAGGACCGGAGAGACCCAGTACTTC. Its translation: CASSSPGRTGETQYF.

This clonotype appeared many times. This chain connects TRBV7-3 to TRBJ2-6, with D possibly called TRBD1 or TRBD2 (5 bases each). There are 16 residues in the CDR3. The V gene's germline CDR1 is SGHTA and CDR2 FQGTGA. V lost 4 bases to trimming and J lost 0 bases, with 10 bases between them. The DNA for the CDR3 is TGTGCCAGCAGCTCTCGGGGCAGCTCTGGGGCCAACGTCCTGACTTTC. Protein product: CASSSRGSSGANVLTF.

This clonotype came up many times. This chain links TRBV7-3 with TRBJ2-2, with 7 bases that match TRBD2. The CDR3 extends over 15 amino acids. The V and J ends lost 2 bases and 7 bases, in that order; junction bases with no gene match: 7. Germline V gives CDR1 SGHTA, CDR2 FQGTGA. The CDR3 reads CASSLVGGPVGELFF. The CDR3, as DNA: TGTGCCAGCAGCTTAGTGGGAGGGCCCGTCGGGGAGCTGTTTTTT.